This T cell receptor beta chain was recorded in a study of technical replicates of blood from several donors. This clone has just a few counts. Data came from immunoSEQ multiplex PCR; TCRdb stores just in-frame clones and leaves some out. Of about 83,000 clones in the sample, 90% to 95% are singletons; the top ten hold approximately 0.25%. Looked up from germline, CDR1 is LGHNA and CDR2 is YNFKEQ. This CDR3 has 20 residues. The trim removed 2 bases at V and 0 bases at J, leaving 12 bases unmatched. This clonotype was sampled from a human donor in good health. J is TRBJ2-1 and V is TRBV4-2, with 11 bases lining up with TRBD2. The sequencing input was T cells isolated from PBMCs. In DNA, the CDR3 is TGTGCCAGCAGCCAAACCCTTCCGGGACTAGCGGATAGCTCCTACAATGAGCAGTTCTTC. It specifies CASSQTLPGLADSSYNEQFF.